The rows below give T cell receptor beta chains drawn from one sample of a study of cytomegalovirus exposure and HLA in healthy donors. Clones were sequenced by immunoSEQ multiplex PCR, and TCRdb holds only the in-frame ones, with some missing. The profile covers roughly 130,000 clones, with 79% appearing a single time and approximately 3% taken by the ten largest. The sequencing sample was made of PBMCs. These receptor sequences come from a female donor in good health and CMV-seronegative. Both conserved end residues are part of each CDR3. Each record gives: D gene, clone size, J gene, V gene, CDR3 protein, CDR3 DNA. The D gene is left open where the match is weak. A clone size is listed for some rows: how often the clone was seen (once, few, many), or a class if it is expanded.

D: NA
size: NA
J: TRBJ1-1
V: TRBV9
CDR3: CASSAGGNTEAFF
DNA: TGTGCCAGCAGCGCTGGAGGGAACACTGAAGCTTTCTTT

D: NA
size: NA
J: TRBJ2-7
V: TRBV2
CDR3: CASSVTQGGEQYF
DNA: TGTGCCAGCAGTGTGACCCAAGGGGGCGAGCAGTACTTC

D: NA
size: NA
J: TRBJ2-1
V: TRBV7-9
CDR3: CASSLIQEKFF
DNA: TGTGCCAGCAGCTTGATACAGGAGAAGTTCTTC

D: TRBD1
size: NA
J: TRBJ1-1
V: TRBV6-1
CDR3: CASRTGITEAFF
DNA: TGTGCCAGCCGGACAGGGATCACTGAAGCTTTCTTT

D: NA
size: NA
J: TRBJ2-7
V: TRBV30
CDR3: CAWGGGASRYEQYF
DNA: TGTGCCTGGGGGGGAGGCGCCTCACGCTACGAGCAGTACTTC

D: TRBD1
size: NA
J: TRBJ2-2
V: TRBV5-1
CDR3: CASSLRTGGTGELFF
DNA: TGCGCCAGCAGCTTGAGGACAGGGGGCACCGGGGAGCTGTTTTTT

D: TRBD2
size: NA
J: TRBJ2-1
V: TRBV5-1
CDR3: CASRPAGVPRGEQFF
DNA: TGCGCCAGCAGACCAGCGGGGGTTCCTCGCGGGGAGCAGTTCTTC

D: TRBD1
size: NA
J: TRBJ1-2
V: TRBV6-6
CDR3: CASTHEPGQAGDGYTF
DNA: TGTGCCAGCACTCATGAGCCTGGACAGGCTGGCGATGGCTACACCTTC

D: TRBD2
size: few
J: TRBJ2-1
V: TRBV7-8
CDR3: CASSLGGLAGVEQFF
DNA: TGTGCCAGCAGCTTAGGGGGACTAGCGGGAGTCGAGCAGTTCTTC

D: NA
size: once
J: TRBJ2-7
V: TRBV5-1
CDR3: CASSFQGNYEQYF
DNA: TGCGCCAGCAGCTTCCAGGGAAATTACGAGCAGTACTTC

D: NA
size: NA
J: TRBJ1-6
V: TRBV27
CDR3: CATRTGPWPLHF
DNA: TGTGCCACTCGTACAGGCCCCTGGCCCCTCCACTTT

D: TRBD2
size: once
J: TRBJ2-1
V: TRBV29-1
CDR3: CSVPLGLAVYNEQFF
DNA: TGCAGCGTACCATTGGGACTAGCGGTCTACAATGAGCAGTTCTTC

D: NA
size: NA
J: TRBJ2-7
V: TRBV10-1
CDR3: CASFSGHIRPYEQYF
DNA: TGCGCCAGCTTCTCGGGACATATCCGTCCCTACGAGCAGTACTTC

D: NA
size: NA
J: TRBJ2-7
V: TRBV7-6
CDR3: CASSSQGYEQYF
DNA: TGTGCCAGCAGCTCCCAGGGCTACGAGCAGTACTTC

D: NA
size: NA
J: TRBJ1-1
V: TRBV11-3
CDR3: CASSLDRTEAFF
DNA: TGTGCCAGCAGCTTAGACAGGACTGAAGCTTTCTTT

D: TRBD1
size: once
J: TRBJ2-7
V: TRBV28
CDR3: CASSQTGGSGDF
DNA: TGTGCCAGCAGTCAGACAGGGGGAAGTGGGGACTTC

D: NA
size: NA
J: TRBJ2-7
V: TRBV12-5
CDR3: CASGPGFYEQYF
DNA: TGTGCTAGTGGGCCCGGGTTTTACGAGCAGTACTTC

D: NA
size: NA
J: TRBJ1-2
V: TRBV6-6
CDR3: CASSYGVGRLPGYTF
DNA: TGTGCCAGCAGTTACGGAGTGGGGAGGTTGCCTGGCTACACCTTC

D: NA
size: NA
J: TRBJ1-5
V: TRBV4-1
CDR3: CASSQGHPRSGQPQHF
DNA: TGCGCCAGCAGCCAAGGACACCCCCGGTCCGGTCAGCCCCAGCATTTT

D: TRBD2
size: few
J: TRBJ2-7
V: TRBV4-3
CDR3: CASSQQSGRDYEQYF
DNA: TGCGCCAGCAGCCAACAAAGCGGGAGGGACTACGAGCAGTACTTC

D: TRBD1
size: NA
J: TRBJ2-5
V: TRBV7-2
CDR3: CASSFRTGSQETQYF
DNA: TGTGCCAGCAGCTTCCGGACAGGGAGCCAAGAGACCCAGTACTTC

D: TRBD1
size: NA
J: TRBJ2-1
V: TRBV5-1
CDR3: CASSIGQGAHNEQFF
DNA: TGCGCCAGCAGCATTGGACAGGGGGCCCACAATGAGCAGTTCTTC

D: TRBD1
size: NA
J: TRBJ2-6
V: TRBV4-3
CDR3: CASSQEPGQGASAGANVLTF
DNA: TGCGCCAGCAGCCAAGAGCCGGGACAGGGGGCTTCGGCTGGGGCCAACGTCCTGACTTTC

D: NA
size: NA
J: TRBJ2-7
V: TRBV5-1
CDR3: CASSPPSTYEQYF
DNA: TGCGCCAGCAGCCCCCCCTCTACCTACGAGCAGTACTTC

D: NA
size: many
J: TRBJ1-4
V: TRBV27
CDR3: CASSFSGFEKLFF
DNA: TGTGCCAGCAGTTTTTCAGGTTTTGAAAAACTGTTTTTT

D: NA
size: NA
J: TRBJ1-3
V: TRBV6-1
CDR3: CASSERRQGLNTIYF
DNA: TGTGCCAGCAGTGAAAGGAGGCAGGGGCTCAACACCATATATTTT

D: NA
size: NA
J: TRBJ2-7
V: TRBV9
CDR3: CASSVASSSSYEQYF
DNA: TGTGCCAGCAGCGTAGCTAGCAGTAGCTCCTACGAGCAGTACTTC

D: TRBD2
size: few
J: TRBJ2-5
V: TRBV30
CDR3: CAWNLAEETQYF
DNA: TGTGCCTGGAATCTAGCGGAAGAGACCCAGTACTTC

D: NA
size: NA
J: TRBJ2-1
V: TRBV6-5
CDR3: CASSHGPGVSHEQFF
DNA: TGTGCCAGCAGTCATGGTCCGGGGGTCTCTCATGAGCAGTTCTTC

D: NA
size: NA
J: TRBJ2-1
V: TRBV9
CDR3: CASSVVGSQRSYNEQFF
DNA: TGTGCCAGCAGCGTAGTGGGGAGTCAGAGATCCTACAATGAGCAGTTCTTC

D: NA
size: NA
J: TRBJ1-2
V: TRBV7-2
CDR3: CASSPAGGAGYGYTF
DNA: TGTGCCAGCAGTCCAGCGGGTGGGGCAGGCTATGGCTACACCTTC

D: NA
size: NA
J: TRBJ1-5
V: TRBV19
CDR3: CASRVSGLRRQPQHF
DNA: TGTGCCAGTAGAGTTTCCGGGCTACGGAGGCAGCCCCAGCATTTT

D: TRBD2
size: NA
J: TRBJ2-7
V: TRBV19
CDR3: CATSRASGKYEQYF
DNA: TGTGCCACTTCGAGGGCTAGCGGGAAATACGAGCAGTACTTC

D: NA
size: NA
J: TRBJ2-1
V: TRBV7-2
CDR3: CASSLLPRTHNEQFF
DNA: TGTGCCAGCAGCCTACTCCCCCGGACTCACAATGAGCAGTTCTTC

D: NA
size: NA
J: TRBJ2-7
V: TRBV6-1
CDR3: CASRDSYEQYF
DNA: TGTGCCAGCAGAGACAGCTACGAGCAGTACTTC

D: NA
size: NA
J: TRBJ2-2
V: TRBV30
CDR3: CAWSVVAPTVNTGELFF
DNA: TGTGCCTGGAGTGTAGTAGCCCCGACCGTGAACACCGGGGAGCTGTTTTTT

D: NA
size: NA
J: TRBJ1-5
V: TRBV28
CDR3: CASSLIPRSNQPQHF
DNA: TGTGCCAGTTCTCTGATTCCGCGTTCCAATCAGCCCCAGCATTTT

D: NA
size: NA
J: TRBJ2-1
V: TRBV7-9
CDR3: CASRNRDNEQFF
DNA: TGTGCCAGCAGGAACAGGGACAATGAGCAGTTCTTC

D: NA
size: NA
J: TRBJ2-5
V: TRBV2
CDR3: CASRADSQETQYF
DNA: TGTGCCAGCAGAGCAGACAGTCAAGAGACCCAGTACTTC

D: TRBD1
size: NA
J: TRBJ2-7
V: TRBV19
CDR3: CASRGTGPIGVYEQYF
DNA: TGTGCCAGTAGAGGGACAGGGCCTATCGGGGTCTACGAGCAGTACTTC